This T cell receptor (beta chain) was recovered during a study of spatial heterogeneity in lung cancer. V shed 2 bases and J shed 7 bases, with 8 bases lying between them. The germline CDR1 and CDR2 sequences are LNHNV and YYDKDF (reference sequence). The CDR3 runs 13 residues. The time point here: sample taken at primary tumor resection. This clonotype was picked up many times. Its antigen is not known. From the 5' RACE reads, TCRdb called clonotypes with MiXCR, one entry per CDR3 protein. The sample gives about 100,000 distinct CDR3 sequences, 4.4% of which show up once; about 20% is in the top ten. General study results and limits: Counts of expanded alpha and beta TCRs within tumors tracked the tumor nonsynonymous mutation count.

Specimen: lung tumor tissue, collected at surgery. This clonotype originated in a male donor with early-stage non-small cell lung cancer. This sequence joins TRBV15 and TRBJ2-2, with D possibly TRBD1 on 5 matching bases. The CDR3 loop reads CATSRFRDGELFF. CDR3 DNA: TGTGCCACCAGCAGATTCAGGGACGGGGAGCTGTTTTTT.